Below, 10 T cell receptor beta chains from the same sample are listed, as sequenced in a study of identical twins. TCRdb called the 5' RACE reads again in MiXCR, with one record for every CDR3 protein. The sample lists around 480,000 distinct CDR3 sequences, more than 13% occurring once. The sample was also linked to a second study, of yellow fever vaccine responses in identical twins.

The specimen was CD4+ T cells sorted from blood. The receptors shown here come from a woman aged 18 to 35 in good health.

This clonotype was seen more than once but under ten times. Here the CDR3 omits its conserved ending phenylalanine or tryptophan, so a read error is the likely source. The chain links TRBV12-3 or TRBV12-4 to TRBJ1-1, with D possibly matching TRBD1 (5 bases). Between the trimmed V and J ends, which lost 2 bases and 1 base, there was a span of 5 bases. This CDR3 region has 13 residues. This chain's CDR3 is CASSLRGNTEAFL. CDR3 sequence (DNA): TGTGCCAGCAGTTTAAGGGGGAACACTGAAGCTTTCCTT.

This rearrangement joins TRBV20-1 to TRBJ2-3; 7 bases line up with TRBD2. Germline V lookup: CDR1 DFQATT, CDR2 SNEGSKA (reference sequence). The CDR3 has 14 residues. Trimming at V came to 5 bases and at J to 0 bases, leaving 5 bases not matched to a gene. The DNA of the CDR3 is TGCAGTGCTGGTCTAGCGGAGAGCACAGATACGCAGTATTTT. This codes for CSAGLAESTDTQYF.

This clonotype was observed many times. CDR3 sequence reads: CASSSSRTGATYEQYF. The CDR3 DNA reads TGCGCCAGCAGCTCAAGCCGGACAGGGGCCACCTACGAGCAGTACTTC. The chain recombines TRBV5-1 with TRBJ2-7; 9 bases map to TRBD1. J lost 2 bases, V lost 3 bases, and 9 bases had no gene match. This CDR3 spans 16 amino acids. Germline V gene sequence: CDR1 SGHRS, CDR2 YFSETQ. The entire variable domain, with the rest obtained from reference TRBV5-1 and TRBJ2-7, is as follows: KAGVTQTPRYLIKTRGQQVTLSCSPISGHRSVSWYQQTPGQGLQFLFEYFSETQRNKGNFPGRFSGRQFSNSRSEMNVSTLELGDSALYLCASSSSRTGATYEQYFGPGTRLTVT.

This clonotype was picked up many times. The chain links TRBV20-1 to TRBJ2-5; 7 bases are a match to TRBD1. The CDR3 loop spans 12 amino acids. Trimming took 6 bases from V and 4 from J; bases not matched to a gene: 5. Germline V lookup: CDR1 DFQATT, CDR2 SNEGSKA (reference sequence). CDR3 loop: CSARGTGETQYF. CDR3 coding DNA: TGCAGTGCCAGGGGGACCGGAGAGACCCAGTACTTC.

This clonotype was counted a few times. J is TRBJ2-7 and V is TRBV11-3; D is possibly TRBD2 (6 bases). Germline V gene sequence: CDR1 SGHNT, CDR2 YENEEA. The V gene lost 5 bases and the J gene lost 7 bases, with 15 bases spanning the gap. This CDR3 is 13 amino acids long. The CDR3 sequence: CASSLHPGGEQYF. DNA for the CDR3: TGTGCCAGCAGCCTCCATCCTGGGGGGGAGCAGTACTTC.

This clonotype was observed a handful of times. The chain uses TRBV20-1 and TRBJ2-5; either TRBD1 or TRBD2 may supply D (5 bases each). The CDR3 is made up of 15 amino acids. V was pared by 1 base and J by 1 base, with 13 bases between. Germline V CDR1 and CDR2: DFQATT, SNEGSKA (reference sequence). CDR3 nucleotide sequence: TGCAGTGCTAGAGCGGTCCGGGGCTCCCAAGAGACCCAGTACTTC. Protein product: CSARAVRGSQETQYF.

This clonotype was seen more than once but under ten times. CDR3 sequence: CASSQDKGDRGYEQYF. The CDR3 DNA reads as TGTGCCAGCAGCCAAGATAAGGGGGACAGGGGTTACGAGCAGTACTTC. The chain recombines TRBV4-2 with TRBJ2-7, with 10 positions matching TRBD1. With V trimmed by 0 bases and J by 4 bases, 6 bases remained unmatched. Germline values: CDR1 LGHNA, CDR2 YNFKEQ. The CDR3 totals 16 residues.

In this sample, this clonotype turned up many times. The CDR3 bases are TGTGCCAGCAGTGAAGGCAGTTATAGCAATCAGCCCCAGCATTTT. Its translation: CASSEGSYSNQPQHF. The chain has TRBV2 and TRBJ1-5; D gene uncertain. CDR1 and CDR2 from the germline V gene are SNHLY and FYNNEI. Trimming stripped 1 base from V and 0 bases from J, with 7 bases between. The CDR3 runs 15 residues.

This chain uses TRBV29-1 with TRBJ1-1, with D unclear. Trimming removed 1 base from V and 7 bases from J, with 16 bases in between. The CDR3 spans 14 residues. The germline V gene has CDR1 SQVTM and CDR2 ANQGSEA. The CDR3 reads CSVEGVSVGREAFF. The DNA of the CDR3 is TGCAGCGTTGAAGGAGTTTCGGTTGGGCGTGAAGCTTTCTTT. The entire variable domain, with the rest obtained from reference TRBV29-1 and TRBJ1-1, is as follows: SAVISQKPSRDICQRGTSLTIQCQVDSQVTMMFWYRQQPGQSLTLIATANQGSEATYESGFVIDKFPISRPNLTFSTLTVSNMSPEDSSIYLCSVEGVSVGREAFFGQGTRLTVV.

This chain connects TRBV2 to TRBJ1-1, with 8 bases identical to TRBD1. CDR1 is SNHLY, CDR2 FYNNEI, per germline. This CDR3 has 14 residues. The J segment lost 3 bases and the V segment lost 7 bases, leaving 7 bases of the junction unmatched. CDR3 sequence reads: CASNVQGAHTEAFF. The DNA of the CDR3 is TGTGCCAGCAACGTCCAGGGGGCTCACACTGAAGCTTTCTTT.